This T cell receptor (beta chain) derives from a study of Ad26.COV2.S vaccination and SARS-CoV-2 variants. The study's findings and limits: TCR breadth and depth estimates may have understated total T cell responses.

The CDR3 is made up of 21 amino acids. The V gene's germline CDR1 is LGHDT and CDR2 YNNKEL (reference sequence). Trimming cost V 0 bases and J 0 bases; bases outside gene matches: 13. Treatment indicated: approximately 18 received Ad26.COV2.S at low or high dose, single or two shots; several received placebo; per-sample allocation not given. The samples date from day 63 after the first vaccine or placebo injection. Aged 18-55 years, donor was enrolled in Boston in about 2020. Turning to this clone: Its target is not known.

Sequenced by immunoSEQ multiplex PCR; TCRdb stores in-frame clones only, minus some. The sample contains about 350,000 clones, 88% of which appear only once. The chain links TRBV3-1 (or the pseudogene TRBV3-2) to TRBJ2-6, with 8 bases fitting TRBD1. The receptor's source is a person aged 18-60 years who received the Ad26.COV2.S COVID-19 vaccine or a placebo. Specimen: peripheral blood, collected in a trial of Ad26.COV2.S vaccine versus placebo. As DNA, the CDR3 is TGTGCCAGCAGCCAAGAACGCATTCCCGGGACAGGCTTCTCTGGGGCCAACGTCCTGACTTTC. It translates to CASSQERIPGTGFSGANVLTF.